These 12 T cell receptor beta chains were sequenced from one sample in a study of cytomegalovirus exposure and HLA in healthy donors. The PCR used 60 Vbeta and 13 Jbeta primers. The assay was immunoSEQ multiplex PCR, and TCRdb's table has in-frame clones only and misses some. The table has about 150,000 clones, under 85% seen once; the top ten hold approximately 5.4%. Sequencing input: PBMCs. The source is a woman between 18 and 29 years old in good health and CMV-seropositive.

The gene calls are TRBV9 and TRBJ2-1; 7 nucleotides line up with TRBD2. This CDR3 region has 21 residues. The trim removed 0 bases at V and 0 bases at J, leaving 18 bases unmatched. CDR1 and CDR2 from the germline V gene are SGDLS and YYNGEE. Written as DNA, the CDR3 is TGTGCCAGCAGCGTAGGCCCCCTCTTTCCTACCGGGACTACCTCCTACAATGAGCAGTTCTTC. Encoded protein: CASSVGPLFPTGTTSYNEQFF.

The J gene is TRBJ1-2, the V gene TRBV2; no definite D call. Germline CDR1 reads SNHLY; CDR2 reads FYNNEI. This CDR3 has 13 residues. With 6 bases removed from V and 3 bases from J, the gap between germline ends came to 11 bases. CDR3 amino acids: CASRRTEDYGYTF. CDR3 DNA sequence: TGTGCCAGCAGGCGCACAGAAGACTATGGCTACACCTTC.

The chain joins TRBV6-1 to TRBJ2-5; 7 positions agree with TRBD1. Gene TRBJ2-7 matches the end of the DNA better, so the J call may be wrong. CDR1 and CDR2 from the germline V gene are MNHNS and SASEGT. There are 15 residues in the CDR3. The CDR3 spells CASRVTGTGSYEQYF. The CDR3 region has the DNA TGTGCCAGCAGGGTGACAGGGACCGGATCCTACGAGCAGTACTTC.

V is TRBV4-3 and J is TRBJ2-3; 7 bases align to TRBD1. Per germline, CDR1 LGHNA and CDR2 YSLEER. With 4 bases clipped from V and 0 bases from J, the junction kept 7 bases outside the gene matches. The CDR3 is 16 amino acids. CDR3 DNA sequence: TGCGCCAGCAGCCTACACAGGGGTACTAGCACAGATACGCAGTATTTT. Amino acid sequence: CASSLHRGTSTDTQYF.

The chain couples TRBV6-5 to TRBJ2-3; 10 nucleotides match TRBD2. In germline, CDR1 is MNHEY, CDR2 SVGAGI. J gave up 0 bases and V 4 bases, and 4 bases lay outside the gene matches. The length of the CDR3 is 16 residues. Here the CDR3 reads CASSFHSGGSTDTQYF. The CDR3 DNA is TGTGCCAGCAGTTTTCATAGCGGGGGGAGCACAGATACGCAGTATTTT.

A few counts support this clone. The chain carries TRBV27 and TRBJ1-2, with 7 positions matching TRBD1. The CDR3 is 17 residues long. V lost 6 bases, J lost 8 bases, and 21 bases stayed unmatched. CDR1 MNHEY and CDR2 SMNVEV come from the germline V gene (reference sequence). The CDR3 nucleotides read TGTGCCAGCAGCCTCCGAAAAGGGACAGCCGCCGCTTACGGCTACACCTTC. Encoded protein: CASSLRKGTAAAYGYTF.

This clone was recorded only once. This chain joins TRBV11-3 and TRBJ2-2; D call uncertain. This CDR3 spans 13 amino acids. Trimming left V 5 bases short and J 3 bases short, with 7 bases between. Per the germline V gene, CDR1 is SGHNT and CDR2 is YENEEA. For the CDR3, the DNA is TGTGCCAGCAGCGGCCGGGACACCGGGGAGCTGTTTTTT. Translating it yields CASSGRDTGELFF. The variable domain in full, with the rest retrieved from reference TRBV11-3 and TRBJ2-2, is EAGVVQSPRYKIIEKKQPVAFWCNPISGHNTLYWYLQNLGQGPELLIRYENEEAVDDSQLPKDRFSAERLKGVDSTLKIQPAELGDSAVYLCASSGRDTGELFFGEGSRLTVL.

The chain links TRBV7-6 to TRBJ2-3; 13 nucleotides match TRBD2. The CDR3 has 16 amino acids. V shed 5 bases, J shed 2 bases, and the junction held 4 bases outside the gene matches. Germline V gene data show CDR1 as SGHVS and CDR2 as FNYEAQ. The CDR3 bases are TGTGCCAGCAGCGAAGGACTAGCGGGGGTCACAGATACGCAGTATTTT. As protein: CASSEGLAGVTDTQYF.

The chain joins TRBV4-1 to TRBJ2-7, with 7 bases identical to TRBD1. Germline V lookup: CDR1 MGHRA, CDR2 YSYEKL. With V trimmed by 0 bases and J by 2 bases, 4 bases remained unmatched. The CDR3 contains 15 residues. Here the CDR3 DNA reads TGCGCCAGCAGCCAAGACCCGGGACAGCCCTACGAGCAGTACTTC. Its translation: CASSQDPGQPYEQYF.

V is TRBV11-2 and J is TRBJ1-2; no clear D gene. Germline CDR1 reads SGHAT; CDR2 reads FQNNGV. This CDR3 region has 13 residues. Trimming took 0 bases from V and 6 from J, leaving 8 bases between them. The CDR3 sequence: CASSLDRGDGYTF. In DNA, the CDR3 is TGTGCCAGCAGCTTAGATCGCGGGGATGGCTACACCTTC.

This rearrangement joins TRBV29-1 to TRBJ2-3; unclear D gene. V dropped 5 bases and J dropped 7 bases, with 10 bases sitting between them. This CDR3 contains 11 residues. The germline V gene has CDR1 SQVTM and CDR2 ANQGSEA. The CDR3 bases are TGCAGCGTTTCCCGGTCTAATACGCAGTATTTT. Translation gives CSVSRSNTQYF.

The chain recombines TRBV18 with TRBJ2-7; D ambiguous. Germline V CDR1 and CDR2: KGHSH, LQKENI. Trimming took off 3 bases at V and 2 bases at J, with 8 bases between the two ends. The CDR3 totals 13 residues. Here the CDR3 reads CASSPGSTYEQYF. CDR3 DNA sequence: TGTGCCAGCTCACCGGGCAGCACCTACGAGCAGTACTTC.